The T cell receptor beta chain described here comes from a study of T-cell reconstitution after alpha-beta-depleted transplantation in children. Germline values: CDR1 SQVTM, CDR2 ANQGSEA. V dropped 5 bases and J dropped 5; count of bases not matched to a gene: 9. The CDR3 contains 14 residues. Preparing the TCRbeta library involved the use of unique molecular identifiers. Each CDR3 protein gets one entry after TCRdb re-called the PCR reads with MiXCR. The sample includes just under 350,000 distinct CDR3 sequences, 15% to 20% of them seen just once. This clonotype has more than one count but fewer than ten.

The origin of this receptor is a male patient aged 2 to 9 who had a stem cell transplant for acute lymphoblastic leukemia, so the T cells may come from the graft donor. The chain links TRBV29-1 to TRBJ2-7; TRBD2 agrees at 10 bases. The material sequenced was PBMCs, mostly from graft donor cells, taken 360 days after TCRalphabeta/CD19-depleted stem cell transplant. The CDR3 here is CSVRTTSGYDEQYF. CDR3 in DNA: TGCAGCGTTCGGACGACTAGCGGGTATGACGAGCAGTACTTC.